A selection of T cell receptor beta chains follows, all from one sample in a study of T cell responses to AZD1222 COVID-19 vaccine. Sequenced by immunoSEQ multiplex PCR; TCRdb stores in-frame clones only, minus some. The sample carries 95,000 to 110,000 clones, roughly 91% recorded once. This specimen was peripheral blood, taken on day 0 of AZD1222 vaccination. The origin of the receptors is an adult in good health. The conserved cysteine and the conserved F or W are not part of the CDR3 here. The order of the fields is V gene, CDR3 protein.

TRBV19,ASSMWYVGGKDPYNEQF
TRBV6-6,ASSYYKNTEAF
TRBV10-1,ASSGGRGGSNQPQH
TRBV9,ASSVLDRASQETQY
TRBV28,ASSVGVVSEQY
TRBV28,ASSLRGKPLNTEAF
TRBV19,ATGHNSYNEQF
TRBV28,ASTLMGLAGYEQY
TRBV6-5,ASSSTDRGLYYEQY
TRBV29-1,SVELGGSGANVLT
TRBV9,ASSPPGQGAYNEQF
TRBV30,AWLVPGMDNSPLH
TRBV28,ASQEQWGVGNQPQH